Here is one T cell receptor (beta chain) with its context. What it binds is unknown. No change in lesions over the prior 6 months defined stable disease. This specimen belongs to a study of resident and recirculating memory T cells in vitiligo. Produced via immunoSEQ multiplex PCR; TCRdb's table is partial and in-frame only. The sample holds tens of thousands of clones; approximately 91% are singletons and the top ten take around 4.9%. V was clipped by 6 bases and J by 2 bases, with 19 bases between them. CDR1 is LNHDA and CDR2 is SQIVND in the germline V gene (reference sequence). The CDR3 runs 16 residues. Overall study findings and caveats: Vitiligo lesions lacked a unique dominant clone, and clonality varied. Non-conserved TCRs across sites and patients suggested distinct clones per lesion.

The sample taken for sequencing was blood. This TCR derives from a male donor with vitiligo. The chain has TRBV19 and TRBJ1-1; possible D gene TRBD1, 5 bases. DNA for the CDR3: TGTGCCAGTAGGGGGCGCGGTGTCGGTCCTAACACTGAAGCTTTCTTT. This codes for CASRGRGVGPNTEAFF.